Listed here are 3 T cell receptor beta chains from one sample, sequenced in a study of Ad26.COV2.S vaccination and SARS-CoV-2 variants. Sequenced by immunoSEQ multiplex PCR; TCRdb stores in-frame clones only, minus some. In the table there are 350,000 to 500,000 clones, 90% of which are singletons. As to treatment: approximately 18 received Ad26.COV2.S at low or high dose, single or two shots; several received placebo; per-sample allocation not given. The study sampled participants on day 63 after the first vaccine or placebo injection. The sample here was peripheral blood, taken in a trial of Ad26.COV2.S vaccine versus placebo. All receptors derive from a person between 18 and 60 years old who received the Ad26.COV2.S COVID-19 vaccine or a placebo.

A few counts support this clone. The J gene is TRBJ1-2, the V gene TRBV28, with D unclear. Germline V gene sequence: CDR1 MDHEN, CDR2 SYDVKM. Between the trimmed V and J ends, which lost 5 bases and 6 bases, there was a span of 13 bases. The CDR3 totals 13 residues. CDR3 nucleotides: TGTGCCAGCAGTCGGGGTTCTTGGGATGGCTACACCTTC. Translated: CASSRGSWDGYTF.

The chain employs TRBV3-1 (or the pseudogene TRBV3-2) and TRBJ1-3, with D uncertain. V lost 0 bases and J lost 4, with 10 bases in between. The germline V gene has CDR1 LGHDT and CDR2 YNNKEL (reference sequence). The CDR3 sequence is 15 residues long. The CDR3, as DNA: TGTGCCAGCAGCCAAGATACGGGGAGAGGAAACACCATATATTTT. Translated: CASSQDTGRGNTIYF.

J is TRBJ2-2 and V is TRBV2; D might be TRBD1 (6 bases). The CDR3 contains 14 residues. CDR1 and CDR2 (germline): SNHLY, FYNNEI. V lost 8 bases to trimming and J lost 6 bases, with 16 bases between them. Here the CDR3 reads CASDVTGWAGELFF. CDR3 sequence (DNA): TGTGCCAGCGACGTCACAGGGTGGGCCGGGGAGCTGTTTTTT.